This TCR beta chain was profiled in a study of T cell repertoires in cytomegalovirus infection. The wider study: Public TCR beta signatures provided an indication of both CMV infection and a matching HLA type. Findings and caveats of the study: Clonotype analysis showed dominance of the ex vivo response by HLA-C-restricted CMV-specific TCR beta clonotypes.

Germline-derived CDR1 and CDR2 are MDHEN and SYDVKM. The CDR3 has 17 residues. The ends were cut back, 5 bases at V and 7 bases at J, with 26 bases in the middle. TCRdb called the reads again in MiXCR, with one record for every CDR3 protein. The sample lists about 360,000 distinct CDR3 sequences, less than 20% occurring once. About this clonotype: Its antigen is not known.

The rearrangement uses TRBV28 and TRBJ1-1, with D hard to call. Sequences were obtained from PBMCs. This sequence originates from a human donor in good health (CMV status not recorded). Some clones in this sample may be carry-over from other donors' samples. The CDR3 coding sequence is TGTGCCAGCAGTATCCCCCCCCCGAGGACCACGGGAAGTGAAGCTTTCTTT. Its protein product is CASSIPPPRTTGSEAFF.